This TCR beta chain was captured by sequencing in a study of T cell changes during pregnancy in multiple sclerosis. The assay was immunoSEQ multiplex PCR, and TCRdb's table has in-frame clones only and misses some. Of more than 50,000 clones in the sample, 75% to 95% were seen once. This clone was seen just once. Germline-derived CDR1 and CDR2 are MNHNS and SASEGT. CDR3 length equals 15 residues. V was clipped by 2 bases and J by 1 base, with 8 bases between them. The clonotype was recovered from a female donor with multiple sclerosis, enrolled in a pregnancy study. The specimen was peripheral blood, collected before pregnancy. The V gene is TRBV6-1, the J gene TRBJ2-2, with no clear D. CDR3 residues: CASSELRENTGELFF. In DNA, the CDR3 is TGTGCCAGCAGTGAACTAAGAGAGAACACCGGGGAGCTGTTTTTT.